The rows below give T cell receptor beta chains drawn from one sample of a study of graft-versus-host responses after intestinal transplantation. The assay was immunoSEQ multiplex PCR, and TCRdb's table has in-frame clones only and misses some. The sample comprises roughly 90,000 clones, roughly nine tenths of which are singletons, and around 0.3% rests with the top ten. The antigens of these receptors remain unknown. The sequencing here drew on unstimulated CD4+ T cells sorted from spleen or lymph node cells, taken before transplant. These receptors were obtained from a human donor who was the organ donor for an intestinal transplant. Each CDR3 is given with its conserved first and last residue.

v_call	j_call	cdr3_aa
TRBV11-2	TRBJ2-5	CASSPTSTPPETQYF
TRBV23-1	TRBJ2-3	CASSRLPGTGIRVDTQYF
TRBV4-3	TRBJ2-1	CASSRGEGRRQFF
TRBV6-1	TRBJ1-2	CASSLQGINYGYTF
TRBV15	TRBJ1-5	CATSRDIAQPQHF
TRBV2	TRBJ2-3	CASSALLAGGPDTQYF
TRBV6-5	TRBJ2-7	CASTRLLGSYEQYF
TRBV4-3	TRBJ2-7	CASSQAGLAGSHEQYF
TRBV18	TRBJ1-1	CASRVADLNTEAFF
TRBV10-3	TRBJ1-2	CAISERDSYGYTF
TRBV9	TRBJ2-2	CASSVGTSPSYTGELFF
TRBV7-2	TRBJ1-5	CASSLGQGNQPQHF
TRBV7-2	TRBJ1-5	CASSLSPGRNQPQHF
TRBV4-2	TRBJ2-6	CASSQDLAVGANVLTF
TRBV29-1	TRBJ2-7	CSVEISGLGQYF
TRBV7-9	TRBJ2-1	CASSLGISSYNEQFF
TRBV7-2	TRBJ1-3	CASSLERPTRENTIYF
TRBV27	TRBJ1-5	CASSSGQSSNQPQHF
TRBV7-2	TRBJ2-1	CASSLREWVSRRDSKFF
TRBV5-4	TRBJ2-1	CASSFVVNEQFF
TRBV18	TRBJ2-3	CASSPSLAGATDTQYF
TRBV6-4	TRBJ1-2	CASSAGDFGANGYTF
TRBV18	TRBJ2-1	CASSPTLNEQFF
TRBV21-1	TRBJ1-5	CASSLHPSSYSNQPQHF